A selection of T cell receptor beta chains follows, all from one sample in a study of blood T cells in healthy people across ages. TCRdb redid the calling of the 5' RACE reads with MiXCR, one entry per CDR3 protein. The table lists 700,000 to 950,000 distinct CDR3 sequences, 43% of them singletons. Sequencing was carried out using blood. These receptors all come from a woman aged 55-70 years in good health. Each CDR3 is given with its conserved first and last residue. Fields, in order: clone size, D gene, V gene, J gene, CDR3 DNA, CDR3 protein. A D gene is named only where the DNA matches it firmly. Clone size is stated in some rows and not others, as once, few, many or a class when expanded.

NA	NA	TRBV27	TRBJ2-1	TGTGCCAGCAGTGCAAACCAGGGACGGAATGAGCAGTTCTTC	CASSANQGRNEQFF
NA	NA	TRBV7-9	TRBJ2-5	TGTGCCAGCACCCGCCAGGGGATATGGGAGACCCAGTACTTC	CASTRQGIWETQYF
few	TRBD2	TRBV20-1	TRBJ2-3	TGCAGTGCTCTCCGGAGAGCGGGAGGGGGGATCACAGATACGCAGTATTTT	CSALRRAGGGITDTQYF
many	NA	TRBV29-1	TRBJ2-7	TGCAGCGTACAGGGAGACCGCGAGCAGTACTTC	CSVQGDREQYF
NA	TRBD1	TRBV20-1	TRBJ2-5	TGCAGTGCTATTAAACAGGGGGCAGAGACCCAGTACTTC	CSAIKQGAETQYF
NA	TRBD2	TRBV20-1	TRBJ2-7	TGCAGTGCTAGCCTCCGATCGGGGACTAGCGGGTACGAGCAGTACTTC	CSASLRSGTSGYEQYF
NA	NA	TRBV11-2	TRBJ1-2	TGTGCCAGCAGCCTACAGGGCAATGGCTACACCTTC	CASSLQGNGYTF
NA	TRBD2	TRBV11-1	TRBJ2-3	TGTGCCAGCAGACCACTAGCGGGGGGGCGGAGAACGGATACGCAGTATTTT	CASRPLAGGRRTDTQYF
few	TRBD2	TRBV5-1	TRBJ2-2	TGCGCCAGCAGATATACTAGCGGAACGAACACCGGGGAGCTGTTTTTT	CASRYTSGTNTGELFF
many	NA	TRBV6-2/TRBV6-3	TRBJ2-5	TGTGCCAGCAGTTGGTCTAGAGAAGAGACCCAGTACTTC	CASSWSREETQYF
few	TRBD2	TRBV11-3	TRBJ2-5	TGTGCCAGCAGCCTCCACGGAGCGGGGGGGCAAGAGACCCAGTACTTC	CASSLHGAGGQETQYF
few	NA	TRBV20-1	TRBJ1-6	TGCAGTGCCCCGCGGACGGAACAAAATTCACCCCTCCACTTT	CSAPRTEQNSPLHF
NA	TRBD2	TRBV24-1	TRBJ2-5	TGTGCCACCGGACTAGCGGCCAACAATGAGCAGTACTTC	CATGLAANNEQYF
once	NA	TRBV4-2	TRBJ2-7	TGTGCCAGCAGCCAAGAGGGGGCAGTCTGGGAGCGGGACCTAAATGAGCAGTACTTC	CASSQEGAVWERDLNEQYF
NA	NA	TRBV6-5	TRBJ1-4	TGTGCCACCCACGGGACGACAAATGAAAAACTGTTTTTT	CATHGTTNEKLFF
few	TRBD1	TRBV7-9	TRBJ2-7	TGTGCCAGCAGCTTCCCGACAGGGAGCTCCTACGAGCAGTACTTC	CASSFPTGSSYEQYF
few	TRBD2	TRBV10-3	TRBJ2-7	TGTGCCATCAGTGACCGGGGAGGGAACTACGAGCAGTACTTC	CAISDRGGNYEQYF
once	NA	TRBV11-3	TRBJ2-7	TGTGCCAGCAGCCATTACTCGGAGGACGGCTACGAGCAGTACTTC	CASSHYSEDGYEQYF
NA	NA	TRBV13	TRBJ1-1	TGTGCCGGCAGCATCTCGGTCACCACCCTTTTAAACACTGAAGCTTTCTTT	CAGSISVTTLLNTEAFF
NA	TRBD1	TRBV6-2/TRBV6-3	TRBJ2-5	TGTGCCAGCAGTGCGACAGGGCCACCTCGGGAGACCCAGTACTTC	CASSATGPPRETQYF
NA	NA	TRBV5-1	TRBJ2-3	TGCGCCAGCATCTTGGCCGGGGATACGCAGTATTTT	CASILAGDTQYF
NA	NA	TRBV7-2	TRBJ1-2	TGTGCCAGCAGCCTACAGGTTAACTATGGCTACACCTTC	CASSLQVNYGYTF